This T cell receptor (beta chain) comes out of a study of blood T cell repertoires in COVID-19. This CDR3 is built from 15 residues. Trimming took off 5 bases at V and 1 base at J, with 15 bases between the two ends. In germline, CDR1 is SGHRS, CDR2 YFSETQ. Only in-frame clones appear in the TCRdb table, and some are missing; sequencing was by immunoSEQ multiplex PCR. This sample has over 15,000 clones, with about 88% found just once. The chain uses TRBV5-1 and TRBJ1-1; D remains ambiguous. This sequence was found in a man aged 55-75 years with acute or convalescent COVID-19. Sequencing used peripheral blood. CDR3 sequence reads: CASSLERQPNTEAFF. The CDR3 nucleotides read TGCGCCAGCAGTCTGGAGCGGCAGCCGAACACTGAAGCTTTCTTT.